These 13 T cell receptor beta chains originate from one sample sequenced in a study of blood T cell repertoires in COVID-19. The repertoire was sequenced with immunoSEQ multiplex PCR; TCRdb's copy has only in-frame clones and lacks some. The sample lists around 290,000 clones, approximately 91% occurring once. Sequencing input: PBMCs or T cells enriched from blood (not recorded which). The origin of the receptors is a woman between 25 and 40 years old who had recovered from COVID-19.

The rearrangement links TRBV5-5 to TRBJ2-7; D is unresolved. Deletions cut 4 bases from V and 2 bases from J, with 4 bases between. Germline CDR1 reads SGHKS; CDR2 reads YYEKEE (reference sequence). The CDR3 extends over 11 amino acids. The chain's CDR3 is CASSLTYEQYF. CDR3 in DNA: TGTGCCAGCAGCCTTACCTACGAGCAGTACTTC. The whole variable domain, filled in from reference TRBV5-5 and TRBJ2-7, reads DAGVTQSPTHLIKTRGQQVTLRCSPISGHKSVSWYQQVLGQGPQFIFQYYEKEERGRGNFPDRFSARQFPNYSSELNVNALLLGDSALYLCASSLTYEQYFGPGTRLTVT.

This chain uses TRBV29-1 with TRBJ1-2; 8 bases line up with TRBD1. The V gene's germline CDR1 is SQVTM and CDR2 ANQGSEA. V trimming: 6 bases; J trimming: 11 bases; junction bases outside the gene matches: 17. This CDR3 spans 14 amino acids. This CDR3 is CSVDGEGQGWGYTF. In nucleotides, the CDR3 is TGCAGCGTCGACGGCGAAGGACAGGGATGGGGGTACACCTTC.

This clone was detected once. The sample contains more than one DNA sequence encoding this CDR3. The chain carries TRBV20-1 and TRBJ2-7; unclear D gene. Between the trimmed V and J ends, which lost 0 bases and 4 bases, there was a span of 4 bases. There are 11 residues in the CDR3. CDR1 and CDR2 from the germline V gene are DFQATT and SNEGSKA (reference sequence). This chain's CDR3 is CSARDSYEQYF. As DNA, the CDR3 is TGCAGTGCTAGAGATAGTTACGAGCAGTACTTC.

The gene calls are TRBV19 and TRBJ2-7; 7 bases are shared with TRBD1. The CDR3 consists of 12 residues. After removal of 11 bases from V and 0 bases from J, the junction contained 4 bases not matched to a gene. Germline V CDR1 and CDR2: LNHDA, SQIVND (reference sequence). The CDR3 reads CASGQSSYEQYF. Written as DNA, the CDR3 is TGTGCCTCGGGACAGAGCTCCTACGAGCAGTACTTC.

V and J are TRBV5-4 and TRBJ1-1, with D perhaps matching TRBD1 (5 bases). Germline V gene data show CDR1 as SGHNT and CDR2 as YYREEE (reference sequence). This CDR3 has 16 amino acids. Trimming stripped 0 bases from V and 3 bases from J, with 15 bases between. CDR3 sequence: CASSLEARGTYTEAFF. The CDR3 region has the DNA TGTGCCAGCAGCTTGGAAGCCCGGGGGACCTACACTGAAGCTTTCTTT.

This rearrangement joins TRBV3-1 (or the pseudogene TRBV3-2) to TRBJ1-2; maybe TRBD1 (6 bases). The CDR3 covers 16 residues. Germline CDR1 reads LGHDT; CDR2 reads YNNKEL (reference sequence). The V end was cut by 3 bases, the J end by 4 bases, with 18 bases between. CDR3: CASSQAWGQDIYGYTF. The CDR3 DNA follows: TGTGCCAGCAGCCAGGCATGGGGGCAGGACATCTATGGCTACACCTTC.

This clone was found once. This chain links TRBV18 with TRBJ1-4, with a weak D call TRBD1 (6 bases). V was cut by 3 bases and J by 7 bases, with 18 bases left in between. Germline CDR1 KGHSH, CDR2 LQKENI. This CDR3 region has 16 residues. CDR3 protein: CASSPPSGGASEKLFF. The DNA for the CDR3 is TGTGCCAGCTCACCCCCGTCGGGGGGCGCGAGTGAAAAACTGTTTTTT.

The CDR3 DNA reads TGTGCCAGCAGCTTGGGGCTAGCGGTGAACCAAGAGACCCAGTACTTC. Translated: CASSLGLAVNQETQYF. The chain carries TRBV5-4 and TRBJ2-5, with 7 bases lining up with TRBD2. The CDR3 length is 16 residues. The V gene end was trimmed by 0 bases and the J gene end by 0 bases; junction bases not matched to a gene: 5. Germline values: CDR1 SGHNT, CDR2 YYREEE (reference sequence).

The chain has TRBV28 and TRBJ1-1; D gene ambiguous. With 1 base removed from V and 1 base from J, the gap between germline ends came to 16 bases. The CDR3 sequence is 17 residues long. The germline V gene has CDR1 MDHEN and CDR2 SYDVKM. In DNA form, the CDR3 reads TGTGCCAGCAGTTTATTCCCGGACGGGGAGGCGAACACTGAAGCTTTCTTT. It yields the protein CASSLFPDGEANTEAFF.

V and J are TRBV9 and TRBJ2-3; TRBD2 is a possible D gene (6 bases). CDR1 SGDLS and CDR2 YYNGEE come from the germline V gene. This CDR3 region has 18 residues. V was clipped by 0 bases and J by 2 bases, with 19 bases between them. CDR3 amino acids: CASSVGVGGGSPTDTQYF. CDR3 bases: TGTGCCAGCAGCGTAGGAGTGGGTGGAGGGAGCCCCACAGATACGCAGTATTTT.

The gene calls are TRBV7-2 and TRBJ1-3, with 8 positions matching TRBD1. V lost 5 bases, J lost 0 bases, and 15 bases stayed unmatched. Germline CDR1 and CDR2: SGHTA and FQGNSA. The CDR3 loop spans 19 amino acids. As DNA, the CDR3 is TGTGCCAGCAGCCTTAAAGGGTATGGACAGGGACTCTCTGGAAACACCATATATTTT. It yields the protein CASSLKGYGQGLSGNTIYF. Full variable domain (outside the CDR3, taken from reference TRBV7-2 and TRBJ1-3): GAGVSQSPSNKVTEKGKDVELRCDPISGHTALYWYRQSLGQGLEFLIYFQGNSAPDKSGLPSDRFSAERTGGSVSTLTIQRTQQEDSAVYLCASSLKGYGQGLSGNTIYFGEGSWLTVV.

The CDR3: CASSLLPGTLYNEQFF. CDR3 bases: TGTGCCAGCAGTCTCCTCCCAGGAACGTTGTACAATGAGCAGTTCTTC. This chain connects TRBV27 to TRBJ2-1; D is ambiguous. V lost 5 bases to trimming and J lost 4 bases, with 18 bases between them. The CDR3 loop spans 16 amino acids. In germline, CDR1 is MNHEY, CDR2 SMNVEV (reference sequence).

The DNA of the CDR3 is TGCGCCAGCAGCCAAGGGACTAGTAGCGGGGGCGGGGATACGCAGTATTTT. Residues: CASSQGTSSGGGDTQYF. This chain uses TRBV4-1 with TRBJ2-3; 9 nucleotides agree with TRBD2. After removal of 1 base from V and 6 bases from J, the junction contained 11 bases not matched to a gene. The CDR3 runs to 17 residues. Germline-derived CDR1 and CDR2 are MGHRA and YSYEKL.